This T cell receptor beta chain was observed in a study of blood T cell repertoires in COVID-19. About the study: Sites across the United States, Italy and Spain contributed samples from acute and convalescent COVID-19. T cells, B-cell-depleted T cells, or PBMCs supplied cDNA or gDNA.

Trimming took 6 bases from V and 4 from J, leaving 10 bases between them. Per germline, CDR1 MNHEY and CDR2 SVGAGI. The CDR3 has 13 residues. Original data processing: Amplified reference gene primers provided the basis for estimating nucleated cell counts. TCRdb's copy holds only in-frame clones and misses some; the assay was immunoSEQ multiplex PCR. That table is the source of V, J and clone size, and D and trimming were worked out from the DNA. The sample lists some 95,000 clones, nearly 90% occurring once. The chain couples TRBV6-5 to TRBJ2-1; D gene ambiguous. Sequencing was done on a sample of peripheral blood. The clonotype originates from a man between 70 and 80 years old with acute or convalescent COVID-19. CDR3 in amino acids: CASRTGDYNEQFF. CDR3 coding DNA: TGTGCCAGCAGGACCGGAGATTACAATGAGCAGTTCTTC.